One and the same sample provided the 8 T cell receptor beta chains below, sequenced in a study of blood T cell repertoires in COVID-19. Assay: immunoSEQ multiplex PCR; the TCRdb copy retains only in-frame clones and omits some. Of more than 6,500 clones in the sample, over 75% were seen once. The sequencing input was peripheral blood. These receptors came from a man older than 75 with active COVID-19.

This sequence joins TRBV5-1 and TRBJ2-1; tentatively, D is TRBD1 (7 bases). The CDR3 has 15 residues. Germline CDR1 and CDR2: SGHRS and YFSETQ. The V end was cut by 0 bases, the J end by 7 bases, with 14 bases between. The CDR3 sequence is CASSLVRGERNEQFF. The CDR3 DNA is TGCGCCAGCAGCTTGGTCAGGGGGGAAAGGAATGAGCAGTTCTTC.

The chain is built from TRBV11-2 and TRBJ2-5; TRBD1 matches 7 bases. V lost 2 bases to trimming and J lost 0 bases; unmatched junction nucleotides: 6. Germline CDR1 SGHAT, CDR2 FQNNGV. There are 16 residues in the CDR3. CDR3 sequence (DNA): TGTGCCAGCAGCTTAACGAACAGGGGCTACCAAGAGACCCAGTACTTC. Protein sequence: CASSLTNRGYQETQYF.

This chain uses TRBV6-5 with TRBJ2-7, with 9 bases that match TRBD1. The germline V gene has CDR1 MNHEY and CDR2 SVGAGI. Losses at the gene ends were 2 bases for V and 5 bases for J; bases not matched to a gene: 4. This CDR3 comprises 14 residues. CDR3 loop: CASSYGDRANEQYF. The CDR3 DNA reads TGTGCCAGCAGTTACGGGGACAGGGCTAACGAGCAGTACTTC.

V gene TRBV15 combines with J gene TRBJ2-3, with TRBD2 matching 9 bases. The J segment lost 6 bases and the V segment lost 0 bases, leaving 13 bases of the junction unmatched. Germline values: CDR1 LNHNV, CDR2 YYDKDF (reference sequence). The length of the CDR3 is 18 residues. The CDR3 here is CATSRDHGAGGRADTQYF. Here the CDR3 DNA reads TGTGCCACCAGCAGAGATCACGGGGCTGGCGGGAGGGCCGATACGCAGTATTTT.

The chain is built from TRBV7-2 and TRBJ2-7, with TRBD1 as a possible D gene (5 bases). The CDR3 length is 12 residues. Germline V gene lookup returns CDR1 SGHTA and CDR2 FQGNSA. Trimming took off 5 bases at V and 4 bases at J, with 9 bases between the two ends. The CDR3 region is CASSPDRYEQYF. For the CDR3, the DNA is TGTGCCAGCAGCCCCGACAGATACGAGCAGTACTTC.

The V gene is TRBV20-1, the J gene TRBJ2-5, with TRBD2 matching over 9 bases. CDR3 length: 12 amino acids. Germline-derived CDR1 and CDR2 are DFQATT and SNEGSKA (reference sequence). Trimming cost V 3 bases and J 6 bases; bases outside gene matches: 2. The DNA of the CDR3 is TGCAGTGCTAGTGGACTAGCGAAGACCCAGTACTTC. As protein: CSASGLAKTQYF.

This sequence joins TRBV27 and TRBJ2-1; the D gene is possibly TRBD2 (7 bases). This CDR3 has 15 residues. The germline CDR1 and CDR2 sequences are MNHEY and SMNVEV (reference sequence). V lost 2 bases and J lost 3, with 11 bases in between. The CDR3 coding sequence is TGTGCCAGCAGTTTAAGGGGGAGGGACTACAATGAGCAGTTCTTC. This gives the protein CASSLRGRDYNEQFF.

The CDR3 nucleotides are TGTGCCAGCAGCTTATCCCGGGGGGGGCTCGGTAATGAAAAACTGTTTTTT. As protein: CASSLSRGGLGNEKLFF. The chain joins TRBV7-6 to TRBJ1-4; perhaps TRBD1 as D (6 bases). This CDR3 comprises 17 residues. V was cut by 2 bases and J by 4 bases, with 17 bases left in between. The germline CDR1 and CDR2 sequences are SGHVS and FNYEAQ.